This TCR beta chain was sequenced in a study of shared clonotypes between healthy human individuals. The study, taken as a whole, reports: Of the naive CD4 clonotypes, roughly 5% were shared across a handful of donors.

This clone appeared once. What it binds is not known. Germline lookup yields CDR1 SNHLY and CDR2 FYNNEI. This CDR3 is 17 amino acids long. With 1 base removed from V and 8 bases from J, the gap between germline ends came to 23 bases. A deep-level run was used for the assay. Sequencing used immunoSEQ multiplex PCR; TCRdb keeps in-frame clones, though not all of them. The table lists about 1,800,000 clones, about 95% of them singletons. Naive CD8 populations comprised CD45RO-negative cells positively selected for CCR7, excluding terminally differentiated effector memory CD45RA+ cells. Donation came from healthy HIV-negative adults that had no recent acute infections or vaccinations.

Sequenced input: naive CD8+ T cells sorted from blood. The clonotype comes from a man aged 18 to 29 in good health. V usage is TRBV2 and J usage is TRBJ1-2, with D perhaps TRBD1 (5 bases). DNA of the CDR3: TGTGCCAGCAGTGAAGAACCTGGGTGGGGACGGGGCGACGGCTACACCTTC. Its protein is CASSEEPGWGRGDGYTF.